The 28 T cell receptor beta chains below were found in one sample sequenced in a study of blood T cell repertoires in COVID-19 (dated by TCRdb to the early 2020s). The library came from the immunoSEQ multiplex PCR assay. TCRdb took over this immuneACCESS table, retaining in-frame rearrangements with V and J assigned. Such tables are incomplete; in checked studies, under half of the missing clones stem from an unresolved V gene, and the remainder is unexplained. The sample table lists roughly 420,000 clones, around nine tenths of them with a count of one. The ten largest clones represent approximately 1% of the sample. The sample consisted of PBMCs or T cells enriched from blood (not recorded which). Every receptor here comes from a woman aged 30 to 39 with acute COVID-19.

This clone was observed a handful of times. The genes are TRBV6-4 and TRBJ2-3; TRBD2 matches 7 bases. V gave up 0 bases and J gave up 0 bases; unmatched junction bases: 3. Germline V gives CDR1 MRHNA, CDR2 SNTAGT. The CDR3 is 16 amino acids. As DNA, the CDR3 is TGTGCCAGCAGTGACTCGGGCGGGGGAAGCACAGATACGCAGTATTTT. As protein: CASSDSGGGSTDTQYF.

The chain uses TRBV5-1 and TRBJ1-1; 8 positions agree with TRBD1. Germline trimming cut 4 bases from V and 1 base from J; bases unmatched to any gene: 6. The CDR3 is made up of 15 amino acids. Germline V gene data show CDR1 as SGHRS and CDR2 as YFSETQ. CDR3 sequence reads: CASSPRTGPNTEAFF. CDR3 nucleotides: TGCGCCAGCAGCCCTAGGACAGGGCCGAACACTGAAGCTTTCTTT.

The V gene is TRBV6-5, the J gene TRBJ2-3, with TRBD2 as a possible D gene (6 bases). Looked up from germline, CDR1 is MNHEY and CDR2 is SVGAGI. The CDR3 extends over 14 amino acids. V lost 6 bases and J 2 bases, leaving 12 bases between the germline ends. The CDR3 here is CASSIAAITDTQYF. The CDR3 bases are TGTGCCAGCAGCATAGCGGCGATCACAGATACGCAGTATTTT.

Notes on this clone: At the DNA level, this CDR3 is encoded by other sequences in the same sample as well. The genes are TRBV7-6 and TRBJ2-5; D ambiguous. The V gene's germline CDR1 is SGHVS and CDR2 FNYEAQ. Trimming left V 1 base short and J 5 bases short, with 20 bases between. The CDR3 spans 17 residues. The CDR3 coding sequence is TGTGCCAGCAGCTTAGGTTGGCGACAACTGTCTTTGGAGACCCAGTACTTC. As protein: CASSLGWRQLSLETQYF.

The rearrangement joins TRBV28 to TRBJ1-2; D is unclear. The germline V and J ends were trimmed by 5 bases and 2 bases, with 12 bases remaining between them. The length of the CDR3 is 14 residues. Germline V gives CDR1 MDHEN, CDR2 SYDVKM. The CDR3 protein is CASSPRVRNYGYTF. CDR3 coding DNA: TGTGCCAGCAGTCCCCGGGTGCGGAACTATGGCTACACCTTC.

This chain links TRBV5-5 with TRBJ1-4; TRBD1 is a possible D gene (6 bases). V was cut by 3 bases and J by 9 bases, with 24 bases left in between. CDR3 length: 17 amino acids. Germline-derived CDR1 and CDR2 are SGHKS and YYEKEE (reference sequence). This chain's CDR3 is CASSYDTGLTPVKKLFF. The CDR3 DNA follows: TGTGCCAGCAGCTACGACACAGGGTTGACCCCGGTTAAAAAACTGTTTTTT.

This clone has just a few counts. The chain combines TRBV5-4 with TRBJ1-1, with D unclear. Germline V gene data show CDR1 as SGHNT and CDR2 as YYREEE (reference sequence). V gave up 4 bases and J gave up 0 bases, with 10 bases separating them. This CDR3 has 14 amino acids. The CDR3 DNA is TGTGCCAGCAGCCTCCCGGGGATGAACACTGAAGCTTTCTTT. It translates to CASSLPGMNTEAFF.

This CDR3 reads CASSSEYRGNEQFF. The CDR3 DNA sequence: TGTGCCAGCAGCTCCGAGTACAGGGGCAATGAGCAGTTCTTC. The chain combines TRBV5-4 with TRBJ2-1; TRBD1 aligns across 7 bases. Germline V gene sequence: CDR1 SGHNT, CDR2 YYREEE (reference sequence). The CDR3 covers 14 residues. Trimming cost V 3 bases and J 6 bases; bases outside gene matches: 6.

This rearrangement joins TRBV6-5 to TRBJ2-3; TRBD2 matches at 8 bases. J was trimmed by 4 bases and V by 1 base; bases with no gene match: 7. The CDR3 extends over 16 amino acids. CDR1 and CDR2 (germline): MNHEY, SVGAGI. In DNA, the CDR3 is TGTGCCAGCAGTTACTTACGGGGGGGCCGGGCAGATACGCAGTATTTT. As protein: CASSYLRGGRADTQYF.

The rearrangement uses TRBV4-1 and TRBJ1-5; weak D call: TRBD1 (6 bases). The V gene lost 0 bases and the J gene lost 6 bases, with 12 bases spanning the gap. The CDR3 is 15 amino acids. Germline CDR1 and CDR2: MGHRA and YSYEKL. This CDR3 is CASSQDTRGGQPQHF. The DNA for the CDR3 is TGCGCCAGCAGCCAAGACACAAGGGGGGGTCAGCCCCAGCATTTT.

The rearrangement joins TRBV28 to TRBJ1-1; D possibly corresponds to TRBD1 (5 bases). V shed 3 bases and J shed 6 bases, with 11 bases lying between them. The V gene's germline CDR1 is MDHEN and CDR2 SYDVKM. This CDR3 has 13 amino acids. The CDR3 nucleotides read TGTGCCAGCAGTTTCTACCTGGGGCCTGAAGCTTTCTTT. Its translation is CASSFYLGPEAFF. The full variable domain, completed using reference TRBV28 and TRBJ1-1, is DVKVTQSSRYLVKRTGEKVFLECVQDMDHENMFWYRQDPGLGLRLIYFSYDVKMKEKGDIPEGYSVSREKKERFSLILESASTNQTSMYLCASSFYLGPEAFFGQGTRLTVV.

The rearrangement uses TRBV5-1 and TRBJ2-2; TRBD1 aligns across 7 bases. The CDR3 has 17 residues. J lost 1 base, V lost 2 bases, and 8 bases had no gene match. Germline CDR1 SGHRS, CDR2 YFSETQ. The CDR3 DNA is TGCGCCAGCAGCTTACCCGGGACAGCCAAGAACACCGGGGAGCTGTTTTTT. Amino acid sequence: CASSLPGTAKNTGELFF. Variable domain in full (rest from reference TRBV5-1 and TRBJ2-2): KAGVTQTPRYLIKTRGQQVTLSCSPISGHRSVSWYQQTPGQGLQFLFEYFSETQRNKGNFPGRFSGRQFSNSRSEMNVSTLELGDSALYLCASSLPGTAKNTGELFFGEGSRLTVL.

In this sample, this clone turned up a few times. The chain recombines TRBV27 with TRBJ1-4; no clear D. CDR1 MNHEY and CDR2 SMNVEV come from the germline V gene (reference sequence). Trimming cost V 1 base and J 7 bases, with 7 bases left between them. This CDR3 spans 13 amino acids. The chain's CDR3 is CASSLYPGEKLFF. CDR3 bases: TGTGCCAGCAGTTTATACCCGGGTGAAAAACTGTTTTTT.

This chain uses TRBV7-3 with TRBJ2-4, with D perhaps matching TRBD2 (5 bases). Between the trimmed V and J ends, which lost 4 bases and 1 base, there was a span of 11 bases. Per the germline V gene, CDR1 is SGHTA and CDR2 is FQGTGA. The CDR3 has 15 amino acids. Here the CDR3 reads CASSSGNGAKNIQYF. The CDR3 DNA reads TGTGCCAGCAGCTCGGGGAACGGCGCCAAAAACATTCAGTACTTC. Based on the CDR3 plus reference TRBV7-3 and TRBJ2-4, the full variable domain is GAGVSQTPSNKVTEKGKYVELRCDPISGHTALYWYRQSLGQGPEFLIYFQGTGAADDSGLPNDRFFAVRPEGSVSTLKIQRTERGDSAVYLCASSSGNGAKNIQYFGAGTRLSVL.

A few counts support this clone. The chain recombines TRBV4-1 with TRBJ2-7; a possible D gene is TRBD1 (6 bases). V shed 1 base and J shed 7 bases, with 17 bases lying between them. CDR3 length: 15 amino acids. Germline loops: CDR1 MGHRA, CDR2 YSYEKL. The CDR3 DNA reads TGCGCCAGCAGCCAAGCCCGTCCAGGGGTGGCAGAGCAGTACTTC. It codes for CASSQARPGVAEQYF.

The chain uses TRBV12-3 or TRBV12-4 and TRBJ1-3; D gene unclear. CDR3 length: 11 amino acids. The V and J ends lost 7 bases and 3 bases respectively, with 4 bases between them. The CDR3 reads CASTSGNTIYF. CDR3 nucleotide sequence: TGTGCCAGCACCAGTGGAAACACCATATATTTT.

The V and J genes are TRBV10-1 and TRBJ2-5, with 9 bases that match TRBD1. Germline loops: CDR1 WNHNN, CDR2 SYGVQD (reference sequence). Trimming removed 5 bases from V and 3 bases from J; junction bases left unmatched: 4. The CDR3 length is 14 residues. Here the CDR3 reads CASSPDRGEETQYF. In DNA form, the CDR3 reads TGCGCCAGCAGTCCTGACAGGGGGGAAGAGACCCAGTACTTC.

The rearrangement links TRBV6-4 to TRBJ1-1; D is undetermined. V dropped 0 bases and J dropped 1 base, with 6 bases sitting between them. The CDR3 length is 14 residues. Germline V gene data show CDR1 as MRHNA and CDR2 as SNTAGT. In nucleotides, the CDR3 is TGTGCCAGCAGTGACTCGAGTCGGAACACTGAAGCTTTCTTT. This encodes CASSDSSRNTEAFF.

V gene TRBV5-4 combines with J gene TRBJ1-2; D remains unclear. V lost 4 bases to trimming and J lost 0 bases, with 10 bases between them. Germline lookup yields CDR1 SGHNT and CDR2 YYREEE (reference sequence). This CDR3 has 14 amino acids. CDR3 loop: CASSLDGPNYGYTF. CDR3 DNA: TGTGCCAGCAGCCTGGACGGTCCTAACTATGGCTACACCTTC.

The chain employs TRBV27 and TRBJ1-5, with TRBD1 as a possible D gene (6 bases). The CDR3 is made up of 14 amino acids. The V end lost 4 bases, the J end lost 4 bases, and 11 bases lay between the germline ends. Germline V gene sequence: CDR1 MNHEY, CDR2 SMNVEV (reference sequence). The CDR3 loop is CASSSDRFNQPQHF. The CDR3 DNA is TGTGCCAGCAGTTCCGACAGGTTTAATCAGCCCCAGCATTTT.

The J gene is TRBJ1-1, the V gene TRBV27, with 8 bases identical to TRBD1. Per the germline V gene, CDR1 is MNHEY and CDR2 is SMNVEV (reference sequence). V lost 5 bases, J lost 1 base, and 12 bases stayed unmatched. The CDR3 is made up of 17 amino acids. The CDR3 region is CASSRRQGAIQNTEAFF. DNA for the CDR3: TGTGCCAGCAGTCGTAGGCAGGGGGCGATCCAGAACACTGAAGCTTTCTTT.

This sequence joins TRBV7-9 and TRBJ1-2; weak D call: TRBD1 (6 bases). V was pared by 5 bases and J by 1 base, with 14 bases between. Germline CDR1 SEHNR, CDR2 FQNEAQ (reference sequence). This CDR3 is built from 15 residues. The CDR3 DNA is TGTGCCAGCAGCCCAAGGGCAGGGGTTAACTATGGCTACACCTTC. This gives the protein CASSPRAGVNYGYTF. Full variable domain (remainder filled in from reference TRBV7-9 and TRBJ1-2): DTGVSQNPRHKITKRGQNVTFRCDPISEHNRLYWYRQTLGQGPEFLTYFQNEAQLEKSRLLSDRFSAERPKGSFSTLEIQRTEQGDSAMYLCASSPRAGVNYGYTFGSGTRLTVV.

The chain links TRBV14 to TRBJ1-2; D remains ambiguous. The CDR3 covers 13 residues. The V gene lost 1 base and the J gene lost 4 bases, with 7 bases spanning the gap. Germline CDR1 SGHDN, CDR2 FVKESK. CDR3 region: CASSQGFGYGYTF. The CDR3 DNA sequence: TGTGCCAGCAGCCAAGGCTTCGGCTATGGCTACACCTTC. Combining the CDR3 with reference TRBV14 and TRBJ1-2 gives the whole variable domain EAGVTQFPSHSVIEKGQTVTLRCDPISGHDNLYWYRRVMGKEIKFLLHFVKESKQDESGMPNNRFLAERTGGTYSTLKVQPAELEDSGVYFCASSQGFGYGYTFGSGTRLTVV.

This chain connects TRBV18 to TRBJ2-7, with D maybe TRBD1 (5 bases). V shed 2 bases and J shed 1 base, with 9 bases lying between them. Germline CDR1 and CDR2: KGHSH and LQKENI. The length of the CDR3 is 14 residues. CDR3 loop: CASSPVDRSYEQYF. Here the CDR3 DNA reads TGTGCCAGCTCACCAGTTGACAGATCCTACGAGCAGTACTTC.

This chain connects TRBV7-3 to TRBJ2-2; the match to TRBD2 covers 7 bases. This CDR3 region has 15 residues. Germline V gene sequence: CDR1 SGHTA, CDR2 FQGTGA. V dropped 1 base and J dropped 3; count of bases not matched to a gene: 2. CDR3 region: CASSLNLADTGELFF. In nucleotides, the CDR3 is TGTGCCAGCAGCTTAAATCTAGCGGACACCGGGGAGCTGTTTTTT.

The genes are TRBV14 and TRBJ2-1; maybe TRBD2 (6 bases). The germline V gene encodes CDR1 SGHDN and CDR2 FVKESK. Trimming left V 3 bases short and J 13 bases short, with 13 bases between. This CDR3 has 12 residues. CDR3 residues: CASSQSTSTQFF. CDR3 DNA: TGTGCCAGCAGCCAGTCTACTAGCACTCAGTTCTTC. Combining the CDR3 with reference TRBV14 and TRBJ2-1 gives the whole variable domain EAGVTQFPSHSVIEKGQTVTLRCDPISGHDNLYWYRRVMGKEIKFLLHFVKESKQDESGMPNNRFLAERTGGTYSTLKVQPAELEDSGVYFCASSQSTSTQFFGPGTRLTVL.

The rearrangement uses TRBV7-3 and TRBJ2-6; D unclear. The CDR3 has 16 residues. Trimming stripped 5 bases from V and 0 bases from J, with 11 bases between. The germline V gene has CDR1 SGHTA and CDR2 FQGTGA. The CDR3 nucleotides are TGTGCCAGCAGCCCCCCCGCAGACTCTGGGGCCAACGTCCTGACTTTC. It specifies CASSPPADSGANVLTF.

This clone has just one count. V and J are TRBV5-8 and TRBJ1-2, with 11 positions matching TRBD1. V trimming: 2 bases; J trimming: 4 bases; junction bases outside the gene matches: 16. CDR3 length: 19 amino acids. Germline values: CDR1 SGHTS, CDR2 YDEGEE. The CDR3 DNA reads TGTGCCAGCAGCTTCCGTAGCTTGGGACGGACAGGGGGCATCTATGGCTACACCTTC. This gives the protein CASSFRSLGRTGGIYGYTF.